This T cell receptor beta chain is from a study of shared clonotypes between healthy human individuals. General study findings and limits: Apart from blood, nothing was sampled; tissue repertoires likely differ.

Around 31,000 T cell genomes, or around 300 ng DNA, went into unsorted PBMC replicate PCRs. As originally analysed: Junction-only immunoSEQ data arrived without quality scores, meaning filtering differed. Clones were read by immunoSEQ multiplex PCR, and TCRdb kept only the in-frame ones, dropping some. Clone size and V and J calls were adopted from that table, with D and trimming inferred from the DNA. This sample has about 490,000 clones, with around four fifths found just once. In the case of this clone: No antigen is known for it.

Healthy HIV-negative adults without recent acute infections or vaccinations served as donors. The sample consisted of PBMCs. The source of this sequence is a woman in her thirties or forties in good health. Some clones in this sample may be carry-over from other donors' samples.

The CDR3, as DNA: TGTGCCAGCAGCTTAAGGGGGCCCAACTCCTACGAGCAGTACTTC. Amino acid sequence: CASSLRGPNSYEQYF. The gene calls are TRBV5-4 and TRBJ2-7; 7 nucleotides match TRBD1. Germline V gene sequence: CDR1 SGHNT, CDR2 YYREEE (reference sequence). This CDR3 contains 15 residues. V was pared by 2 bases and J by 0 bases, with 5 bases of the junction left unmatched.